The clone carrying this T cell receptor beta chain was seen a handful of times. This entry belongs to a study of human T cells and chemical hapten exposure. From the RACE reads, TCRdb called clonotypes with MiXCR, one entry per CDR3 protein. The sample lists approximately 370,000 distinct CDR3 sequences, around 5% occurring once. CDR3 length: 16 amino acids. CDR1 is MNHEY, CDR2 SVGAGI, per germline. Between the trimmed V and J ends, which lost 6 bases and 0 bases, there was a span of 17 bases. Described time point: pre-sensitization, week 0. Treatment meaning: therapeutic diphenylcyclopropenone sensitization with weekly scalp DPC. Phlebotomy was performed prior to application of every patch test.

The input for sequencing was whole blood, taken in connection with sensitization to the hapten diphenylcyclopropenone (DPC). The chain is built from TRBV6-5 and TRBJ1-1, with D possibly matching TRBD1 (6 bases). The clonotype was recovered from a woman between 18 and 29 years old with alopecia areata. Some clones in this sample may be carry-over from other donors' samples. The CDR3 protein is CASRLQLGQMNTEAFF. The CDR3 coding sequence is TGTGCCAGCAGGCTCCAACTCGGACAGATGAACACTGAAGCTTTCTTT.